The entry that follows covers one T cell receptor (beta chain) sequence. Its antigen remains unknown. This specimen belongs to a study of OX40 agonist ivuxolimab in advanced cancers. Study-wide background: Participants could have had prior anti-PD-1, anti-PD-L1 or anti-CTLA-4 therapy, and around 40% had some.

Germline V gene data show CDR1 as SNHLY and CDR2 as FYNNEI. The CDR3 spans 15 residues. Trimming shortened V by 6 bases and J by 0 bases, and 11 bases separated the two germline ends. General study points: On average, CD8+ T cells had more expanded clones than CD4+.

Measured with immunoSEQ multiplex PCR; TCRdb has only the in-frame clones, and not every one. The sample records 43,000 or so clones, approximately 86% being singletons. This chain joins TRBV2 and TRBJ2-2, with D maybe TRBD1 (6 bases). The receptor's source is an adult with an advanced solid tumor such as melanoma, head and neck, liver or kidney cancer. The source was CD4+ or CD8+ T cells sorted from blood, collected in a trial of the OX40 agonist ivuxolimab. CDR3 in amino acids: CASSVGGTNTGELFF. Here the CDR3 DNA reads TGTGCCAGCAGCGTTGGGGGCACGAACACCGGGGAGCTGTTTTTT.